This TCR beta chain appears in the sequencing data of a study of radiation and T cells in renal cell carcinoma. Study-level findings and limits: Pretreatment tumor biopsies were lacking, so baseline clonotypes are unknown.

Profiled with immunoSEQ multiplex PCR; TCRdb holds only in-frame clones, not every one. There are around 180,000 clones in the sample; about 88% occur only once, and 10% to 12% lies in the top ten. Worth noting for this clone: Its matching antigen is unknown.

The time point denotes: blood 4 weeks post-SBRT, at nephrectomy. As for treatment: 15 Gy SBRT to primary tumor, nephrectomy 4 weeks later. Germline assignment: CDR1 SGHVS and CDR2 FQNEAQ. V lost 5 bases to trimming and J lost 4 bases, with 9 bases between them. The CDR3 has 13 amino acids. The V and J genes are TRBV7-8 and TRBJ2-1; D might be TRBD1 (6 bases). This TCR came from a woman in her forties or fifties with renal cell carcinoma. Sequenced material: blood, taken from a patient whose treatment included radiotherapy and nephrectomy. The CDR3 reads CASSTQGYNEQFF. The DNA for the CDR3 is TGTGCCAGCAGCACACAGGGTTACAATGAGCAGTTCTTC.